Given below is one T cell receptor beta chain in context. V gave up 2 bases and J gave up 7 bases; unmatched junction bases: 5. CDR3 length equals 14 residues. Looked up from germline, CDR1 is MNHEY and CDR2 is SVGAGI. Treatment indicated: oral pan-JAK inhibitor, 5-10 mg twice daily. Researchers picked out CD4+ and CD8+ T cells from PBMCs by sorting. The authors extracted RNA and reverse transcribed it into cDNA as the sequencing template. The table came from immunoSEQ multiplex PCR; TCRdb's copy has only in-frame clones and leaves some out. This sample carries roughly 110,000 clones, over 80% of them seen once, and the ten largest clones take around 25%. This specimen belongs to a study of CD8+ T cells in alopecia areata. Study at large: Severity scores in treated patients reflected the percentage of scalp affected.

The V call is TRBV6-5, the J call TRBJ1-2; 9 bases are a match to TRBD1. The source material was CD8+ T cells sorted from blood, sampled at week 24, from a patient treated with tofacitinib. The sequence came from a human donor with alopecia areata. The DNA of the CDR3 is TGTGCCAGCAGTTACGGACAGGGGACGGGTGGCTACACCTTC. This encodes CASSYGQGTGGYTF.